Sequencing of this T cell receptor beta chain was carried out in a study of T cell clonotyping in hematopoietic cell transplantation. This clone was detected a few times. Its antigen is as yet unknown. Time point noted: recipient sample about 28 days before transplant, after cytoreduction. Study-level results: Recipient TCR diversity dropped after transplant; expanded clonotypes rose from day 30 to 180.

Trimming removed 1 base at V and 2 bases at J, with 13 bases between. The CDR3 runs 16 residues. Germline V gene sequence: CDR1 SEHNR, CDR2 FQNEAQ (reference sequence). TCRdb's table, derived via immunoSEQ multiplex PCR, lists solely in-frame clones and lacks some. The sample has roughly 45,000 clones, approximately 84% seen once. Sequenced material: peripheral blood mononuclear cells, taken before stem cell transplant. The chain employs TRBV7-9 and TRBJ2-3; no clear D. This receptor was obtained from a man in his 60s with biphenotypic leukemia. Some clones in this sample may be carry-over from other donors' samples. This CDR3 reads CASSLVTGKATDTQYF. CDR3 nucleotide sequence: TGTGCCAGCAGCTTAGTCACGGGTAAGGCCACAGATACGCAGTATTTT.